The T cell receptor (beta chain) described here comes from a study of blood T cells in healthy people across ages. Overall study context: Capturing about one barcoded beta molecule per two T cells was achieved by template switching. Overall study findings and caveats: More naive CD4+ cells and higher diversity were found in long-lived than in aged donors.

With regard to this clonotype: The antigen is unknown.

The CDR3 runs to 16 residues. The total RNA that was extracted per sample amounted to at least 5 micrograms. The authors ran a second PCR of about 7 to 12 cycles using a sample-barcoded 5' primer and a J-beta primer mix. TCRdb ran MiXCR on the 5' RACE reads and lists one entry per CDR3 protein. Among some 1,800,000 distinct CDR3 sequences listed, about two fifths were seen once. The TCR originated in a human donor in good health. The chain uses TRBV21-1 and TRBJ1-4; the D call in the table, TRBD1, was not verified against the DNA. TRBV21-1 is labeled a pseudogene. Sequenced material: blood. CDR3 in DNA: TGTGCCAGCAGCACAAAGTGGGGCGGGGGACGCGAAAAACTGTTTTTT. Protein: CASSTKWGGGREKLFF.